The source of this TCR gamma chain is a study of γδ T cells in repeated Plasmodium falciparum infection. The CDR3 numbers 29 amino acids, ends counted. CDR1 is GITISATS and CDR2 is ISYDGTV in the germline V gene (reference sequence). On this clone: Its specificity is unknown. A far more abundant clone sits one base away, making this likely a read error. Because the CDR3's place on the DNA is in doubt, the DNA is left out and the CDR3 is given as listed by TCRdb. Additional DNA sequences in this sample encode the identical CDR3.

TCRdb repeated clone calling on the multiplex PCR reads with CATT. This table has more than 12,000 gamma-chain clones, roughly 1.5% appearing once. Gammadelta T cells were flow-sorted from PBMC into Vgamma9/Vdelta2+ and Vdelta2-negative populations for bulk analysis. Broader study findings: Vdelta2-negative gammadelta repertoires appeared less diverse and less shared in Malian than Australian children. Waves of new clonotype selection appeared after repeated controlled infections in Vdelta2-negative, largely Vdelta1+, gammadelta T cells.

Here the V gene is TRGV9, but the J gene went uncalled. The sequence derives from a pool of human donors (malaria-infected and uninfected, not separated). Source material: gamma-delta T cells from blood. The CDR3 protein is CALWEVRSNSLAVEQHLLSQVSIGRIQHF.